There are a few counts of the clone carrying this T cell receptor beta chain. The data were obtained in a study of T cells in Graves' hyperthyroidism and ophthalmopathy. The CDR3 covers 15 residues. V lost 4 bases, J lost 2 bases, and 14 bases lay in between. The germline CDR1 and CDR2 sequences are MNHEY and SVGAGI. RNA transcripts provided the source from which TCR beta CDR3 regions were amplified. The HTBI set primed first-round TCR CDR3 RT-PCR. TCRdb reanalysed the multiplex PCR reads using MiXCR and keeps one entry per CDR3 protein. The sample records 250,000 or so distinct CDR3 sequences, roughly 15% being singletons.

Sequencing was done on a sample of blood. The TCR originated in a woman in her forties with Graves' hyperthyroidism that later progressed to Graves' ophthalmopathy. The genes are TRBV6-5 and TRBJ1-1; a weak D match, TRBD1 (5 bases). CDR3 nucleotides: TGTGCCAGCAGTTCCTATGGGGCTTATAACACTGAAGCTTTCTTT. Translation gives CASSSYGAYNTEAFF.